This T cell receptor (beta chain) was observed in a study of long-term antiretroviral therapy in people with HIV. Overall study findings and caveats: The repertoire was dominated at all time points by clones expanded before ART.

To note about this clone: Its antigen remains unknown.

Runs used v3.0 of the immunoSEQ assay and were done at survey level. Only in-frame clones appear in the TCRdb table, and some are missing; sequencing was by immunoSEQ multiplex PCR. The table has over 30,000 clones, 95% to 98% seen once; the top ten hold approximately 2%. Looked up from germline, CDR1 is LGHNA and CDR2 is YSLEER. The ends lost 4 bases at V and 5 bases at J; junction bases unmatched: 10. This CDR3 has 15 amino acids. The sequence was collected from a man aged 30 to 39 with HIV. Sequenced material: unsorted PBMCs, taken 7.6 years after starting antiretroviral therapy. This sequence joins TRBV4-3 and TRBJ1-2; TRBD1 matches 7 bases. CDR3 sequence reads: CASSPQGESGYGYTF. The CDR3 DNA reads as TGCGCCAGCAGCCCCCAGGGGGAATCGGGGTATGGCTACACCTTC.